Shown below are 16 T cell receptor beta chains from a single sample sequenced in a study of T-cell reconstitution after alpha-beta-depleted transplantation in children (dated by TCRdb to 2016 to 2018). The library was generated by PCR. The data were produced on an Illumina HiSeq 2500. TCR library preparation used molecular barcoding, with unique molecular identifiers applied to normalize quantification of the TCRbeta repertoire. In-frame beta chains were kept once TCRdb had trimmed the public reads at Q25 with fastp and called clones with MiXCR. Here each entry gathers all rows of one CDR3 protein and keeps the most common genes and DNA. This sample lists approximately 400,000 distinct CDR3 sequences; 11% were detected once. 4.5% to 6.5% of the sample lies in the top ten. The sequenced sample was PBMCs from the stem cell graft donor, obtained from the stem cell graft. These receptors were obtained from a human donor who donated a stem cell graft to a child with acute myeloid leukemia.

This clonotype was observed a few times. The V gene is TRBV19, the J gene TRBJ2-5, with TRBD1 matching 9 bases. V lost 4 bases and J lost 4; bases outside the gene matches: 13. Germline assignment: CDR1 LNHDA and CDR2 SQIVND (reference sequence). This CDR3 is 17 amino acids long. CDR3 sequence (DNA): TGTGCCAGTAGTAAGAGACCCATACAGGGGGCGGGAGAGACCCAGTACTTC. Residues: CASSKRPIQGAGETQYF.

V gene TRBV20-1 combines with J gene TRBJ1-1, with D possibly matching TRBD1 (6 bases). This CDR3 spans 13 amino acids. V lost 4 bases to trimming and J lost 1 base, with 10 bases between them. Germline lookup yields CDR1 DFQATT and CDR2 SNEGSKA (reference sequence). The CDR3 bases are TGCAGTGCTACGGGACACCAGAACACTGAAGCTTTCTTT. It yields the protein CSATGHQNTEAFF.

This clonotype was recorded a few times. The V call is TRBV5-4, the J call TRBJ2-1; D gene uncertain. V lost 5 bases, J lost 6 bases, and 15 bases lay in between. In germline, CDR1 is SGHNT, CDR2 YYREEE (reference sequence). The CDR3 covers 14 residues. CDR3 protein: CASRTELLPNEQFF. The CDR3 region has the DNA TGTGCCAGCAGGACTGAGCTCCTCCCCAATGAGCAGTTCTTC.

With respect to this clonotype: Its ends do not fully match the called genes, so a read error is possible. The V gene is TRBV20-1, the J gene TRBJ2-7, with 9 bases identical to TRBD2. Germline loops: CDR1 DFQATT, CDR2 SNEGSKA (reference sequence). CDR3 size: 16 residues. The CDR3 DNA reads as TGCTGTGCTCCTCCCCGGGCGGGAGGGGAGTCCTACGAGCAGTACTTC. Protein product: CCAPPRAGGESYEQYF.

The chain carries TRBV5-1 and TRBJ2-3, with D possibly TRBD2 on 5 matching bases. CDR1 SGHRS and CDR2 YFSETQ come from the germline V gene. This CDR3 region has 14 residues. V was cut by 3 bases and J by 2 bases, with 10 bases left in between. CDR3 nucleotides: TGCGCCAGCAGCTCCCGAGCGGACACAGATACGCAGTATTTT. Protein: CASSSRADTDTQYF.

The sample holds a few counts of this clonotype. V gene TRBV12-3 or TRBV12-4 combines with J gene TRBJ2-7; D not certain. The CDR3 sequence is 15 residues long. The V gene lost 4 bases and the J gene lost 4 bases, with 17 bases spanning the gap. CDR3 coding DNA: TGTGCCAGCAGTTCAGACAACCCCGGTCAGTACGAGCAGTACTTC. Translation: CASSSDNPGQYEQYF.

This clonotype was seen more than once but under ten times. The V gene is TRBV9, the J gene TRBJ2-3; 8 positions match TRBD2. The germline CDR1 and CDR2 sequences are SGDLS and YYNGEE. V shed 2 bases and J 5 bases; nucleotides not matched to a gene: 10. CDR3 size: 16 residues. CDR3 sequence: CASSVGLVHTGDTQYF. CDR3 DNA: TGTGCCAGCAGCGTGGGACTAGTGCACACAGGAGATACGCAGTATTTT. The full variable domain, completed using reference TRBV9 and TRBJ2-3, is DSGVTQTPKHLITATGQRVTLRCSPRSGDLSVYWYQQSLDQGLQFLIQYYNGEERAKGNILERFSAQQFPDLHSELNLSSLELGDSALYFCASSVGLVHTGDTQYFGPGTRLTVL.

This clonotype was seen a handful of times. This chain joins TRBV5-1 and TRBJ2-7; the match to TRBD1 covers 7 bases. Germline V gene data show CDR1 as SGHRS and CDR2 as YFSETQ. V lost 4 bases to trimming and J lost 2 bases; unmatched junction nucleotides: 6. The CDR3 has 14 residues. In DNA form, the CDR3 reads TGCGCCAGCAGCCAATGGGACAGTACCTACGAGCAGTACTTC. As protein: CASSQWDSTYEQYF.

This clonotype was seen only a few times. This chain joins TRBV10-3 and TRBJ1-6; possible D gene TRBD1, 5 bases. The CDR3 has 13 residues. Trimming left V 10 bases short and J 8 bases short, with 15 bases between. CDR1 and CDR2 from the germline V gene are ENHRY and SYGVKD. CDR3: CATRGDRDSPLHF. In nucleotides, the CDR3 is TGTGCCACCCGGGGCGATAGAGATTCACCCCTCCACTTT.

The V gene is TRBV3-1, the J gene TRBJ2-1, with D unclear. This CDR3 is built from 16 residues. Trimming stripped 4 bases from V and 0 bases from J, with 13 bases between. Germline V gene sequence: CDR1 LGHDT, CDR2 YNNKEL (reference sequence). This CDR3 is CASSPRAFSSYNEQFF. CDR3 coding DNA: TGTGCCAGCAGCCCCCGGGCGTTCAGCTCCTACAATGAGCAGTTCTTC.

The sample holds a few counts of this clonotype. The chain is built from TRBV20-1 and TRBJ2-4; D not certain. The CDR3 length is 17 residues. The germline V and J ends were trimmed by 5 bases and 2 bases, with 22 bases remaining between them. The germline V gene has CDR1 DFQATT and CDR2 SNEGSKA (reference sequence). The CDR3 DNA sequence: TGCAGTGCTCACCCTGGGCAGGCCCGGCACACCAAAAACATTCAGTACTTC. Amino acid sequence: CSAHPGQARHTKNIQYF.

Regarding this clonotype: One end of the junction varies from germline; a read error may be responsible. CDR3 loop: CASTLAGGVDTQYF. In DNA form, the CDR3 reads TGTGCCAGCACCTTAGCGGGGGGAGTGGATACGCAGTATTTT. The genes are TRBV7-2 and TRBJ2-3; TRBD2 matches 10 bases. The germline CDR1 and CDR2 sequences are SGHTA and FQGNSA. The CDR3 loop spans 14 amino acids.

CDR3 loop: CASSQQWGFQETQYF. CDR3 bases: TGTGCCAGCAGCCAGCAGTGGGGGTTCCAAGAGACCCAGTACTTC. This chain connects TRBV4-2 to TRBJ2-5; D possibly matches TRBD1 or TRBD2 (5 bases each). V lost 3 bases and J lost 1, with 12 bases in between. The CDR3 has 15 residues. Germline V gene data show CDR1 as LGHNA and CDR2 as YNFKEQ.

The chain has TRBV10-2 and TRBJ1-5; D gene unclear. Trimming stripped 2 bases from V and 5 bases from J, with 10 bases between. CDR3 length: 14 residues. CDR1 and CDR2 from the germline V gene are WSHSY and SAAADI. CDR3 nucleotides: TGCGCCAGCAGTGAGGGCGGAAGCCATCAGCCCCAGCATTTT. The encoded protein is CASSEGGSHQPQHF.

This sequence joins TRBV28 and TRBJ2-3, with 10 bases fitting TRBD2. This CDR3 spans 15 amino acids. Trimming at V came to 6 bases and at J to 3 bases, leaving 6 bases not matched to a gene. The V gene's germline CDR1 is MDHEN and CDR2 SYDVKM. The CDR3 nucleotides are TGTGCCAGCAGCGAAGCGGGAGGGCCGACAGATACGCAGTATTTT. Its translation is CASSEAGGPTDTQYF.

J is TRBJ2-1 and V is TRBV29-1; 9 positions agree with TRBD1. Germline V CDR1 and CDR2: SQVTM, ANQGSEA. The CDR3 spans 13 residues. Trimming took 6 bases from V and 8 from J; bases not matched to a gene: 8. For the CDR3, the DNA is TGCAGCGTAGCCGGGACAGGGAACCATGAGCAGTTCTTC. It yields the protein CSVAGTGNHEQFF.